These T cell receptor beta chains were read from a single sample in a study of CD8 T cells in Susac syndrome. TCRdb analysed the immunoSEQ multiplex PCR reads with MiXCR anew, one entry per CDR3 protein. The data contain roughly 200,000 distinct CDR3 sequences, roughly 91% of them seen just once; the ten biggest clones take up 0.075% to 0.095%. What was sequenced was CD4+ T cells from PBMCs. The receptors stem from a human donor with Susac syndrome. Both conserved end residues are part of each CDR3. The order of the fields is CDR3 protein, CDR3 DNA, V gene, clone size, CDR3 length, D gene, J gene. D genes are given only for firm matches. Size values are once, few and many counts, or a class for expanded clones, and some rows have none.

CASSLALGLNQPQHF | TGTGCCAGCAGCTTAGCGCTAGGGTTAAATCAGCCCCAGCATTTT | TRBV7-2 | . | 15 | . | TRBJ1-5
CASSLNFGVGQPQHF | TGTGCCAGCAGCCTAAATTTTGGGGTAGGTCAGCCCCAGCATTTT | TRBV12-3/TRBV12-4 | . | 15 | . | TRBJ1-5
CASSLLISTDTQYF | TGTGCCAGCAGCCTCCTCATTAGCACAGATACGCAGTATTTT | TRBV12-3/TRBV12-4 | . | 14 | . | TRBJ2-3
CATGDSDEAGELFF | TGTGCCACAGGGGACAGCGACGAGGCCGGGGAGCTGTTTTTT | TRBV2 | . | 14 | TRBD1 | TRBJ2-2
CASSPGTGGTDTQYF | TGTGCCAGCTCCCCCGGGACAGGGGGCACAGATACGCAGTATTTT | TRBV18 | . | 15 | TRBD1 | TRBJ2-3
CASSPGGTGFPDTQYF | TGTGCCAGCAGCCCAGGGGGGACAGGGTTCCCAGATACGCAGTATTTT | TRBV7-3 | once | 16 | TRBD1 | TRBJ2-3
CSASSGVLSYNEQFF | TGCAGTGCTAGCTCAGGGGTCCTATCCTACAATGAGCAGTTCTTC | TRBV20-1 | . | 15 | . | TRBJ2-1
CATSYRTNPGTGSTYTQYF | TGTGCCACAAGTTATCGAACGAACCCCGGGACAGGGAGCACATATACGCAGTATTTT | TRBV15 | . | 19 | TRBD1 | TRBJ2-3
CSASTRGNSPLHF | TGCAGTGCTAGTACCAGGGGTAATTCACCCCTCCACTTT | TRBV20-1 | . | 13 | . | TRBJ1-6
CASSQSGRTNYGYTF | TGTGCCAGCAGCCAATCGGGACGGACTAACTATGGCTACACCTTC | TRBV11-2 | . | 15 | . | TRBJ1-2
CAWRTPRGIGEKLFF | TGTGCCTGGAGAACCCCACGTGGGATAGGTGAAAAACTGTTTTTT | TRBV30 | . | 15 | . | TRBJ1-4